Presented here are 6 T cell receptor beta chains from one specimen sequenced in a study of response to subunit inactivated influenza vaccine. TCRdb processed the RT-PCR reads anew with MiXCR; each CDR3 protein has one entry. Of hundreds of thousands of distinct CDR3 sequences listed, about 15% are singletons. The material sequenced was PBMCs from blood, taken 14 to 15 days before vaccination. The receptors originated from a man in his fifties or sixties who received an inactivated influenza vaccine.

Comments on this clonotype: One junction end does not reproduce the germline sequence, and a read error may be involved. CDR3 DNA: TGTGCCAGCTGCCAAGGGTTAGCGGGTACCTACGAGCAGTACTTC. Encoded protein: CASCQGLAGTYEQYF. The rearrangement uses TRBV3-1 and TRBJ2-7; 7 nucleotides align to TRBD2. Germline V gene lookup returns CDR1 LGHDT and CDR2 YNNKEL (reference sequence). The CDR3 has 15 residues.

This clonotype was seen a handful of times. CDR3 protein: CSARGTSGAGAKNIQYF. CDR3 sequence (DNA): TGCAGTGCTAGAGGGACTAGCGGGGCCGGGGCCAAAAACATTCAGTACTTC. V usage is TRBV20-1 and J usage is TRBJ2-4; 12 bases map to TRBD2. The trim removed 1 base at V and 1 base at J, leaving 5 bases unmatched. The CDR3 has 17 residues. Germline assignment: CDR1 DFQATT and CDR2 SNEGSKA (reference sequence).

This clonotype appeared a few times. The chain joins TRBV12-3 or TRBV12-4 to TRBJ2-1; TRBD2 might be the D (5 bases). The V end lost 4 bases, the J end lost 0 bases, and 13 bases lay between the germline ends. The CDR3 is 16 residues long. The CDR3 protein is CASSSTGGGSYNEQFF. For the CDR3, the DNA is TGTGCCAGCAGTTCGACCGGAGGTGGCTCCTACAATGAGCAGTTCTTC.

V gene TRBV29-1 combines with J gene TRBJ2-1, with a weak D call TRBD2 (6 bases). This CDR3 has 14 amino acids. Germline CDR1 is SQVTM and CDR2 is ANQGSEA. V lost 0 bases and J 2 bases, leaving 8 bases between the germline ends. The CDR3 coding sequence is TGCAGCGTTGAAGAACTAGCACCCTACAATGAGCAGTTCTTC. It is translated as CSVEELAPYNEQFF.

The chain employs TRBV5-1 and TRBJ1-1; weak D call: TRBD1 (5 bases). The CDR3 totals 13 residues. Germline V gene sequence: CDR1 SGHRS, CDR2 YFSETQ. V lost 3 bases and J 3 bases, leaving 9 bases between the germline ends. The CDR3 bases are TGCGCCAGCAGCTCCCTAGGGGACACTGAAGCTTTCTTT. Residues: CASSSLGDTEAFF.

V usage is TRBV4-1 and J usage is TRBJ2-1, with 11 nucleotides matching TRBD2. Germline CDR1 is MGHRA and CDR2 is YSYEKL. V lost 5 bases to trimming and J lost 4 bases; unmatched junction nucleotides: 4. There are 15 residues in the CDR3. In DNA form, the CDR3 reads TGCGCCAGCAGCACCCGGACTAGCGGGTACAATGAGCAGTTCTTC. Its protein product is CASSTRTSGYNEQFF.